This T cell receptor beta chain is from a study of T cell responses to AZD1222 COVID-19 vaccine. Note on this clone: Its antigen is currently unknown.

Notes on the study in general: Mapped onto spike, vaccine-associated CD4 TCRs spanned it and were dominant at 160-218 and 743-854.

Germline-derived CDR1 and CDR2 are KGHSH and LQKENI. The CDR3 sequence is 12 residues long. V lost 4 bases, J lost 3 bases, and 7 bases lay in between. Generated by immunoSEQ multiplex PCR, the TCRdb table keeps only in-frame clones and is missing some. The data hold over 110,000 clones, with roughly 88% observed a single time. The TCR was taken from an adult who received the AZD1222 COVID-19 vaccine. The material was peripheral blood, obtained 28 days after the second AZD1222 dose. The rearrangement joins TRBV18 to TRBJ2-7; D gene uncertain. CDR3 nucleotides: TGTGCCAGCTCACGCGAGATCTACGAGCAGTACTTC. It specifies CASSREIYEQYF.